These 6 T cell receptor delta chains were sequenced from one sample in a study of gamma-delta chains in newborns, infants, children. TCRdb ran CATT on the reads. The sample records several thousand delta-chain clones, 35% to 45% being singletons. Sequenced input: blood. Source of these receptors: a child who received the measles vaccine.

With respect to this clone: A junction end diverges from the germline sequence, so it may reflect a read error. V and J are TRDV3 and TRDJ2; 8 bases match TRDD3. The CDR3 loop spans 20 amino acids. Per germline, CDR1 TVYSNPD and CDR2 GDNSRS (reference sequence). The CDR3 coding sequence is TGTGCCTTTAAAAGGCCTACTACTGGGGGTTTAGAAGCTTTGACAGCACACCTCTTCTTT. It translates to CAFKRPTTGGLEALTAHLFF.

This clone turned up a few times. This sequence is one base from a far larger clone and is likely a read error. This sample also contains other DNA sequences that code for the same CDR3. This chain connects TRDV1 to TRDJ1, with D possibly being TRDD3 (5 bases). CDR1 is TSWWSYY and CDR2 is QGS in the germline V gene. This CDR3 is built from 15 residues. CDR3 bases: TGCGCTCTTGGGGAAGCGCCCTGGGACACCGATAAACTCATCTTT. Its protein product is CALGEAPWDTDKLIF.

Judged by abundance, this clone is medium-sized (0.01 to 0.1%). This chain joins TRDV1 and TRDJ1, with 8 bases identical to TRDD3. V was pared by 9 bases and J by 3 bases, with 18 bases of the junction left unmatched. This CDR3 spans 17 amino acids. CDR1 and CDR2 (germline): TSWWSYY, QGS. CDR3 coding DNA: TGTGCTCTGGTTCCCCCGAGTGTAGGGATACGGTCCGATAAACTCATCTTT. Translation gives CALVPPSVGIRSDKLIF.

This sequence joins TRDV3 and TRDJ1; D call uncertain. The CDR3 loop spans 13 amino acids. Trimming stripped 5 bases from V and 5 bases from J, with 18 bases between. Per the germline V gene, CDR1 is TVYSNPD and CDR2 is GDNSRS (reference sequence). CDR3 bases: TGTGCCCTCAGAGGTGGTATTGGGGATAAACTCATCTTT. Protein product: CALRGGIGDKLIF.

This clone was seen a few times. This chain connects TRDV1 to TRDJ1, with TRDD3 matching 7 bases. CDR3 size: 20 residues. V lost 4 bases to trimming and J lost 2 bases; unmatched junction nucleotides: 22. Germline CDR1 reads TSWWSYY; CDR2 reads QGS. The CDR3 here is CALGAPTPATYWGETDKLIF. For the CDR3, the DNA is TGTGCTCTTGGGGCCCCGACCCCGGCTACGTACTGGGGAGAAACCGATAAACTCATCTTT.

Points on this clone: At one end the junction does not follow the germline gene, possibly because of a read error. This sequence joins TRDV1 and TRDJ1; 11 bases are shared with TRDD3. Germline V CDR1 and CDR2: TSWWSYY, QGS. The CDR3 covers 31 residues. Here the CDR3 reads CALGKHRKAVSENLWGTGYNWGIRFTDKLIF. In DNA form, the CDR3 reads TGTGCTCTTGGGAAGCACCGTAAGGCCGTGAGTGAAAATCTCTGGGGAACGGGGTACAATTGGGGGATACGCTTCACCGATAAGCTCATCTTT.